The 7 T cell receptor beta chains in this list originate from one sample, sequenced in a study of CD8 T cells in ankylosing spondylitis. Regarding the study as a whole: In ankylosing spondylitis blood, a motif of several highly homologous TCR beta variants appeared characteristic.

TCRdb passed the 5' RACE reads through MiXCR, listing each CDR3 protein once. The repertoire holds about 800,000 distinct CDR3 sequences, with over 9.5% as singletons. Their antigens are not known. Input material: blood, either unsorted or a sorted T cell fraction (not recorded which). The receptors derive from a male donor with ankylosing spondylitis.

In its sample, this clonotype was seen many times. The chain combines TRBV7-2 with TRBJ1-1; D is ambiguous. The CDR3 loop spans 12 amino acids. The germline V gene has CDR1 SGHTA and CDR2 FQGNSA. V was shortened by 1 base and J by 6 bases, with 6 bases between the two germline ends. The CDR3 spells CASSLVFAEAFF. The CDR3 coding sequence is TGTGCCAGCAGCTTAGTTTTCGCTGAAGCTTTCTTT.

In its sample, this clonotype was seen many times. V is TRBV6-5 and J is TRBJ1-2; the D is unclear. Per germline, CDR1 MNHEY and CDR2 SVGAGI. Trimming took 4 bases from V and 4 from J, leaving 16 bases between them. The length of the CDR3 is 15 residues. CDR3 amino acids: CASSSALGRIYGYTF. For the CDR3, the DNA is TGTGCCAGCAGTTCCGCACTAGGACGGATCTATGGCTACACCTTC.

This clonotype has just a few counts. This chain connects TRBV7-2 to TRBJ2-4; perhaps TRBD1 as D (7 bases). CDR1 and CDR2 from the germline V gene are SGHTA and FQGNSA. CDR3 length equals 14 residues. V lost 3 bases to trimming and J lost 6 bases, with 12 bases between them. CDR3 DNA sequence: TGTGCCAGCAGCTTGCCCCAGGGGGGAAACATTCAGTACTTC. Translated, it gives CASSLPQGGNIQYF.

This clonotype was seen a few times. V is TRBV20-1 and J is TRBJ2-7; D might be TRBD1 (5 bases). CDR1 is DFQATT, CDR2 SNEGSKA, per germline (reference sequence). The CDR3 has 14 residues. Trimming shortened V by 0 bases and J by 5 bases, and 14 bases separated the two germline ends. The CDR3 region is CSARDRAWGDEQYF. The CDR3 DNA reads as TGCAGTGCTAGAGACCGCGCCTGGGGCGACGAGCAGTACTTC.

In its sample, this clonotype was seen many times. The chain recombines TRBV29-1 with TRBJ1-2, with D tentatively TRBD1 (5 bases). This CDR3 has 13 amino acids. Germline values: CDR1 SQVTM, CDR2 ANQGSEA. With 6 bases removed from V and 7 bases from J, the gap between germline ends came to 18 bases. The CDR3 sequence is CSVGSPDGGGYTF. In nucleotides, the CDR3 is TGCAGCGTCGGCTCCCCCGACGGGGGTGGCTACACCTTC. Combining the CDR3 with reference TRBV29-1 and TRBJ1-2 gives the whole variable domain SAVISQKPSRDICQRGTSLTIQCQVDSQVTMMFWYRQQPGQSLTLIATANQGSEATYESGFVIDKFPISRPNLTFSTLTVSNMSPEDSSIYLCSVGSPDGGGYTFGSGTRLTVV.

This clonotype was detected a few times. The chain has TRBV20-1 and TRBJ1-5; D perhaps matches TRBD1 (6 bases). The germline gives CDR1 DFQATT, CDR2 SNEGSKA (reference sequence). This CDR3 has 14 residues. The V end lost 5 bases, the J end lost 2 bases, and 13 bases lay between the germline ends. Here the CDR3 DNA reads TGCAGTGCTTCCGCCCGACAGGGCAATCAGCCCCAGCATTTT. This translates into CSASARQGNQPQHF.

The sample holds many counts of this clonotype. The rearrangement links TRBV6-1 to TRBJ2-5, with D perhaps assigned TRBD1 or TRBD2 (6 bases each). The germline V gene has CDR1 MNHNS and CDR2 SASEGT. V dropped 7 bases and J dropped 5 bases, with 17 bases sitting between them. There are 14 residues in the CDR3. CDR3 coding DNA: TGTGCCAGCAAAGTGTGGGGGGCTGGGGAGACCCAGTACTTC. Amino acid sequence: CASKVWGAGETQYF.